Listed here are 22 T cell receptor beta chains from one sample, sequenced in a study of type 1 and type 2 diabetes patients. Genomic DNA was the PCR template. The TCR beta CDR3 region was amplified using 30 forward and 13 reverse primers. MiXCR, run by TCRdb on the multiplex PCR reads, gives a single entry per CDR3 protein. In the table there are about 250,000 distinct CDR3 sequences, over 45% of which are singletons. Sequenced material: peripheral blood mononuclear cells (PBMCs). These receptors were taken from a man aged 18 to 29 with type 2 diabetes.

This clonotype was found a few times. The chain employs TRBV20-1 and TRBJ2-7; 8 nucleotides line up with TRBD1. V gave up 6 bases and J gave up 0 bases; unmatched junction bases: 13. Germline loops: CDR1 DFQATT, CDR2 SNEGSKA (reference sequence). The CDR3 spans 16 residues. The CDR3 reads CSAPGWGQEASYEQYF. For the CDR3, the DNA is TGCAGTGCCCCGGGGTGGGGACAGGAGGCCTCCTACGAGCAGTACTTC.

The J gene is TRBJ2-3, the V gene TRBV4-3; the D is unclear. Germline CDR1 LGHNA, CDR2 YSLEER. The CDR3 totals 14 residues. Between the trimmed V and J ends, which lost 0 bases and 3 bases, there was a span of 7 bases. The CDR3, as DNA: TGCGCCAGCAGCCAAGATCGGGCAACAGATACGCAGTATTTT. This sequence encodes CASSQDRATDTQYF.

As for this clonotype: Germline is not matched at one junction end, which may reflect a read error. The chain has TRBV7-2 and TRBJ2-5; D may be TRBD2 (7 bases). The J call is in doubt because the DNA end fits TRBJ2-7 better. Germline V CDR1 and CDR2: SGHTA, FQGNSA. The CDR3 runs 13 residues. In DNA form, the CDR3 reads TGCGCCAGCAGCCAAGAGGGGGGGGACGAGCAGTACTTC. Amino acid sequence: CASSQEGGDEQYF.

In its sample, this clonotype was seen once. This chain links TRBV6-5 with TRBJ1-1; D not resolved. CDR1 and CDR2 (germline): MNHEY, SVGAGI. Trimming left V 4 bases short and J 0 bases short, with 12 bases between. This CDR3 is 15 amino acids long. In DNA, the CDR3 is TGTGCCAGCAGTTTTAGTCCAGCCATGAACACTGAAGCTTTCTTT. Its translation: CASSFSPAMNTEAFF.

CDR3 coding DNA: TGTGCCAGCAGTTCCCTCCGGACAGGGGGCATCTACGAGCAGTACTTC. This gives the protein CASSSLRTGGIYEQYF. J is TRBJ2-7 and V is TRBV27; TRBD1 aligns across 11 bases. Germline V gene sequence: CDR1 MNHEY, CDR2 SMNVEV (reference sequence). J lost 3 bases, V lost 4 bases, and 8 bases had no gene match. The CDR3 extends over 16 amino acids.

The chain employs TRBV19 and TRBJ2-7; no reliable D call. The germline V gene encodes CDR1 LNHDA and CDR2 SQIVND (reference sequence). The CDR3 loop spans 14 amino acids. Trimming shortened V by 1 base and J by 2 bases, and 9 bases separated the two germline ends. In nucleotides, the CDR3 is TGTGCCAGTAGTATAGCTGGCGAGGCCTACGAGCAGTACTTC. Translation: CASSIAGEAYEQYF.

The chain joins TRBV25-1 to TRBJ2-7; D perhaps matches TRBD1 (6 bases). CDR3 length: 14 residues. V was clipped by 3 bases and J by 7 bases, with 16 bases between them. Germline V lookup: CDR1 MGHDK, CDR2 SYGVNS. DNA of the CDR3: TGTGCCAGCAGTGAGTGGGACATTAACAATGAGCAGTACTTC. As protein: CASSEWDINNEQYF.

This clonotype has just one count. The chain combines TRBV12-3 or TRBV12-4 with TRBJ2-3, with 11 bases that match TRBD2. This CDR3 is built from 17 residues. The V segment lost 6 bases and the J segment 6 bases; nucleotides outside the gene matches: 14. DNA for the CDR3: TGTGCCAGCAGAGGTCTCACTAGCGGGAGTTTGTCGGATACGCAGTATTTT. It specifies CASRGLTSGSLSDTQYF.

This clonotype was detected only a few times. This chain connects TRBV28 to TRBJ1-2; 8 positions agree with TRBD1. The CDR3 is made up of 14 amino acids. Germline V gives CDR1 MDHEN, CDR2 SYDVKM. The V segment lost 3 bases and the J segment 6 bases; nucleotides outside the gene matches: 6. The CDR3 region has the DNA TGTGCCAGCAGTTTCAGGGGGCGAGAGAATGGCTACACCTTC. Translated: CASSFRGRENGYTF.

This clonotype was observed a handful of times. This rearrangement joins TRBV20-1 to TRBJ1-6, with D maybe TRBD1 (5 bases). The CDR3 is 12 residues long. The germline V gene encodes CDR1 DFQATT and CDR2 SNEGSKA (reference sequence). Trimming pared 2 bases from V and 9 bases from J, leaving 8 bases between. CDR3 amino acids: CSARSGGSPLHF. The CDR3 nucleotides are TGCAGTGCTAGAAGCGGGGGTTCACCCCTCCACTTT.

The chain is built from TRBV4-1 and TRBJ1-1; D is undetermined. The V end lost 0 bases, the J end lost 2 bases, and 13 bases lay between the germline ends. CDR1 and CDR2 (germline): MGHRA, YSYEKL. This CDR3 region has 16 residues. The CDR3 is CASSQDPPGRNTEAFF. In nucleotides, the CDR3 is TGCGCCAGCAGCCAAGATCCCCCCGGGCGTAACACTGAAGCTTTCTTT.

The chain links TRBV28 to TRBJ2-7, with D maybe TRBD2 (5 bases). Germline assignment: CDR1 MDHEN and CDR2 SYDVKM. V lost 6 bases and J lost 5, with 14 bases in between. The CDR3 is 13 amino acids. CDR3 sequence reads: CASSYRESDEQYF. The CDR3 DNA follows: TGTGCCAGCAGCTACCGGGAAAGCGACGAGCAGTACTTC.

This sequence joins TRBV11-2 and TRBJ2-3; D unclear. Trimming removed 0 bases from V and 4 bases from J, with 8 bases in between. CDR3 length equals 14 residues. Germline V CDR1 and CDR2: SGHAT, FQNNGV. In nucleotides, the CDR3 is TGTGCCAGCAGCTTAGAAATAGTATCAGATACGCAGTATTTT. This translates into CASSLEIVSDTQYF.

This clonotype was seen a handful of times. The rearrangement links TRBV10-2 to TRBJ2-1, with D possibly being TRBD2 (6 bases). V dropped 2 bases and J dropped 8 bases, with 10 bases sitting between them. CDR3 length: 13 residues. Germline CDR1 WSHSY, CDR2 SAAADI. CDR3 region: CASSETPGDEQFF. In DNA, the CDR3 is TGCGCCAGCAGTGAGACCCCGGGGGATGAGCAGTTCTTC.

This clonotype is a singleton in its sample. The V and J genes are TRBV5-1 and TRBJ2-5; 8 bases match TRBD1. V trimming: 3 bases; J trimming: 1 base; junction bases outside the gene matches: 5. The germline CDR1 and CDR2 sequences are SGHRS and YFSETQ. There are 15 residues in the CDR3. The CDR3 reads CASSYQGAGQETQYF. In DNA, the CDR3 is TGCGCCAGCAGCTACCAGGGGGCGGGCCAAGAGACCCAGTACTTC. The complete variable domain, with remaining parts taken from reference TRBV5-1 and TRBJ2-5, reads KAGVTQTPRYLIKTRGQQVTLSCSPISGHRSVSWYQQTPGQGLQFLFEYFSETQRNKGNFPGRFSGRQFSNSRSEMNVSTLELGDSALYLCASSYQGAGQETQYFGPGTRLLVL.

This clonotype showed up just a few times. The chain is built from TRBV6-5 and TRBJ2-5, with D unclear. This CDR3 comprises 14 residues. Deletions cut 2 bases from V and 4 bases from J, with 11 bases between. Germline lookup yields CDR1 MNHEY and CDR2 SVGAGI. The CDR3 sequence: CASSYRSLGETQYF. The CDR3 DNA reads TGTGCCAGCAGTTACAGAAGTTTAGGAGAGACCCAGTACTTC.

This clonotype was observed a handful of times. The V and J genes are TRBV19 and TRBJ2-7, with TRBD2 identical over 7 bases. Germline CDR1 LNHDA, CDR2 SQIVND (reference sequence). The V gene end was trimmed by 2 bases and the J gene end by 3 bases; junction bases not matched to a gene: 7. The CDR3 runs 15 residues. The CDR3, as DNA: TGTGCCAGTAGTATAAATCTCGGGGGGAACTACGAGCAGTACTTC. It translates to CASSINLGGNYEQYF.

The V gene is TRBV30, the J gene TRBJ1-3; D is unclear. V was pared by 0 bases and J by 4 bases, with 13 bases between. Germline V CDR1 and CDR2: GTSNPN, SVGIG (reference sequence). This CDR3 spans 15 amino acids. The CDR3 loop reads CAWSVSGTKGNTIYF. The CDR3 DNA reads TGTGCCTGGAGTGTGTCAGGCACCAAAGGAAACACCATATATTTT.

This chain uses TRBV14 with TRBJ2-3, with TRBD2 matching 9 bases. This CDR3 comprises 14 residues. From germline, CDR1 is SGHDN and CDR2 FVKESK. J lost 6 bases, V lost 8 bases, and 9 bases had no gene match. In DNA form, the CDR3 reads TGTGCCAGCGGGTTAGCGGGAGATTTGGATACGCAGTATTTT. Encoded protein: CASGLAGDLDTQYF.

Many counts were recorded for this clonotype. The chain has TRBV7-8 and TRBJ1-1; 7 nucleotides match TRBD1. Germline trimming cut 5 bases from V and 1 base from J; bases unmatched to any gene: 4. In germline, CDR1 is SGHVS, CDR2 FQNEAQ. The length of the CDR3 is 14 residues. CDR3 sequence: CASSPGQRNTEAFF. The CDR3 bases are TGTGCCAGCAGCCCGGGACAGAGGAACACTGAAGCTTTCTTT.

J is TRBJ2-7 and V is TRBV20-1; D gene uncertain. Germline V gives CDR1 DFQATT, CDR2 SNEGSKA (reference sequence). Trimming took off 0 bases at V and 2 bases at J, with 8 bases between the two ends. The CDR3 spans 13 residues. CDR3 nucleotides: TGCAGTGCTAGAGAAAGGGCCACCTACGAGCAGTACTTC. Its protein product is CSARERATYEQYF.

Comment on this clonotype: The CDR3 carries no conserved terminal phenylalanine or tryptophan, so it likely arises from a read error. This chain connects TRBV7-2 to TRBJ2-5; TRBD1 agrees at 9 bases. The CDR3 contains 14 residues. V dropped 1 base and J dropped 4; count of bases not matched to a gene: 1. Germline V gives CDR1 SGHTA, CDR2 FQGNSA. CDR3 sequence reads: CASSLDRGRETQYL. CDR3 coding DNA: TGTGCCAGCAGCTTAGACAGGGGGCGAGAGACCCAGTACCTC.